The 10 T cell receptor beta chains below come from one sample, sequenced in a study of T cell responses to AZD1222 COVID-19 vaccine. Some clones are missing from TCRdb's copy, which holds only in-frame ones; the method was immunoSEQ multiplex PCR. The sample comprises about 100,000 clones, approximately 89% of which are singletons, and around 8% rests with the top ten. Sample: peripheral blood, taken 28 days after the second AZD1222 dose. The receptor source for this set is an adult who received the AZD1222 COVID-19 vaccine.

The CDR3 DNA reads TGTGCCACCAGCAGACCACGTGGCGGGACAGGGGCCTACGAGCAGTACTTC. This translates into CATSRPRGGTGAYEQYF. This chain connects TRBV15 to TRBJ2-7; 10 bases match TRBD1. The ends lost 2 bases at V and 2 bases at J; junction bases unmatched: 9. Germline-derived CDR1 and CDR2 are LNHNV and YYDKDF (reference sequence). The CDR3 totals 17 residues.

This clone was detected a few times. V is TRBV2 and J is TRBJ1-1, with a tentative D call TRBD1 (5 bases). Germline CDR1 SNHLY, CDR2 FYNNEI. The CDR3 covers 14 residues. V was shortened by 4 bases and J by 4 bases, with 13 bases between the two germline ends. The DNA for the CDR3 is TGTGCCAGCAGTGTTGGGGACTTTGTCACTGAAGCTTTCTTT. Translating gives CASSVGDFVTEAFF. Supplemented by reference TRBV2 and TRBJ1-1, the full variable domain reads EPEVTQTPSHQVTQMGQEVILRCVPISNHLYFYWYRQILGQKVEFLVSFYNNEISEKSEIFDDQFSVERPDGSNFTLKIRSTKLEDSAMYFCASSVGDFVTEAFFGQGTRLTVV.

This CDR3 reads CASSLAGQDSGNTIYF. The DNA for the CDR3 is TGCGCCAGCAGCTTGGCAGGACAGGACTCTGGAAACACCATATATTTT. This chain joins TRBV5-1 and TRBJ1-3, with 7 bases matching TRBD1. Germline-derived CDR1 and CDR2 are SGHRS and YFSETQ. The CDR3 extends over 16 amino acids. J gave up 0 bases and V 0 bases, and 3 bases lay outside the gene matches.

The rearrangement links TRBV6-6 to TRBJ1-3; D is unclear. Germline V gene data show CDR1 as MNHNY and CDR2 as SVGAGI (reference sequence). This CDR3 spans 16 amino acids. Trimming removed 5 bases from V and 0 bases from J, with 14 bases in between. The CDR3 DNA sequence: TGTGCCAGCAGTACTCGGACGGGCAGCTCTGGAAACACCATATATTTT. This translates into CASSTRTGSSGNTIYF.

V is TRBV5-1 and J is TRBJ1-4, with 7 bases fitting TRBD1. The CDR3 is made up of 14 amino acids. CDR1 and CDR2 from the germline V gene are SGHRS and YFSETQ. Germline trimming cut 2 bases from V and 5 bases from J; bases unmatched to any gene: 3. CDR3 sequence reads: CASSFTGVNEKLFF. The CDR3 DNA follows: TGCGCCAGCAGCTTTACAGGGGTCAATGAAAAACTGTTTTTT.

V is TRBV20-1 and J is TRBJ1-2, with D hard to call. Germline V gene lookup returns CDR1 DFQATT and CDR2 SNEGSKA (reference sequence). The CDR3 covers 11 residues. The V end lost 6 bases, the J end lost 8 bases, and 13 bases lay between the germline ends. CDR3 sequence (DNA): TGCAGTGCCGACAAACCAGAGGGCTACACCTTC. Protein sequence: CSADKPEGYTF.

V is TRBV2 and J is TRBJ1-1; weak D call: TRBD1 (6 bases). The CDR3 consists of 14 residues. Deletions cut 4 bases from V and 2 bases from J, with 11 bases between. Germline V gene data show CDR1 as SNHLY and CDR2 as FYNNEI. The CDR3 sequence: CASSGQAQNTEAFF. The CDR3 DNA reads as TGTGCCAGCAGTGGACAGGCGCAAAACACTGAAGCTTTCTTT.

J is TRBJ2-4 and V is TRBV9, with D possibly matching TRBD2 (5 bases). The germline V and J ends were trimmed by 0 bases and 8 bases, with 15 bases remaining between them. Germline V gene sequence: CDR1 SGDLS, CDR2 YYNGEE. The CDR3 covers 15 residues. The CDR3 here is CASSVGAKGGHIQYF. DNA of the CDR3: TGTGCCAGCAGCGTAGGGGCAAAAGGCGGGCACATTCAGTACTTC.

The gene calls are TRBV27 and TRBJ1-5; 9 bases are shared with TRBD1. Germline trimming cut 5 bases from V and 0 bases from J; bases unmatched to any gene: 5. This CDR3 spans 16 amino acids. CDR1 is MNHEY, CDR2 SMNVEV, per germline (reference sequence). The CDR3 protein is CASSPRGQGSNQPQHF. The CDR3 DNA is TGTGCCAGCAGTCCAAGGGGACAGGGTAGCAATCAGCCCCAGCATTTT.

The rearrangement links TRBV28 to TRBJ2-1; D gene unclear. The CDR3 runs 13 residues. Germline V gene sequence: CDR1 MDHEN, CDR2 SYDVKM. The V end lost 6 bases, the J end lost 4 bases, and 10 bases lay between the germline ends. The CDR3 spells CASSPTLYNEQFF. CDR3 DNA: TGTGCCAGCAGCCCAACCCTATACAATGAGCAGTTCTTC.